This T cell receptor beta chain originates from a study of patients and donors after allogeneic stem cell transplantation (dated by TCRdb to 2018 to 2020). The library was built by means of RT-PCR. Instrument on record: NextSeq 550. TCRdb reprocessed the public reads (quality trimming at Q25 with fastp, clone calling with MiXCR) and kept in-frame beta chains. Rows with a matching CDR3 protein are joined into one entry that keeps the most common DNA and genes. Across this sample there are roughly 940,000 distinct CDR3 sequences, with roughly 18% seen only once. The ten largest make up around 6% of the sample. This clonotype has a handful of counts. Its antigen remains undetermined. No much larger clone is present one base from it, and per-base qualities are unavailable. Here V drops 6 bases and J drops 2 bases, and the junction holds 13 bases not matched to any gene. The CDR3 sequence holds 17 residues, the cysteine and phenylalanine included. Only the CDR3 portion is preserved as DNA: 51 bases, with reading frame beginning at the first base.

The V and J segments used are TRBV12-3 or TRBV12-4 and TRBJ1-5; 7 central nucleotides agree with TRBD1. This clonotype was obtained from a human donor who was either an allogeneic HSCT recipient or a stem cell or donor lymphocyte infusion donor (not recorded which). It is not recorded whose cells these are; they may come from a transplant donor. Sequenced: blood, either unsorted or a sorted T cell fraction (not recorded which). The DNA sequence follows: TGTGCCAGCAGCCTTGACAGGGTGAACGTCGGCAATCAGCCCCAGCATTTT. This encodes CASSLDRVNVGNQPQHF.